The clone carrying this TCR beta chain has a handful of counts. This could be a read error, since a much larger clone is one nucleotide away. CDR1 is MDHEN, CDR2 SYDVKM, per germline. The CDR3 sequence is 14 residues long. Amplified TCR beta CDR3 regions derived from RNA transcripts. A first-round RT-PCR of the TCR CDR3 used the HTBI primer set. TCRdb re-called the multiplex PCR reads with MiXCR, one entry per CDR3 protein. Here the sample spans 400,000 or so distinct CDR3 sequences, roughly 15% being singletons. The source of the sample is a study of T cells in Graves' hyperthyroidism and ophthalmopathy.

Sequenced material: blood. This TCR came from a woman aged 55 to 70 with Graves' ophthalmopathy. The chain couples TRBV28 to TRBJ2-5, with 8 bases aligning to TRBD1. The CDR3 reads CASRRDRSQEAQYF. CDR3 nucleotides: TGTGCCAGCAGGCGGGACAGGAGCCAAGAGGCCCAGTACTTC.